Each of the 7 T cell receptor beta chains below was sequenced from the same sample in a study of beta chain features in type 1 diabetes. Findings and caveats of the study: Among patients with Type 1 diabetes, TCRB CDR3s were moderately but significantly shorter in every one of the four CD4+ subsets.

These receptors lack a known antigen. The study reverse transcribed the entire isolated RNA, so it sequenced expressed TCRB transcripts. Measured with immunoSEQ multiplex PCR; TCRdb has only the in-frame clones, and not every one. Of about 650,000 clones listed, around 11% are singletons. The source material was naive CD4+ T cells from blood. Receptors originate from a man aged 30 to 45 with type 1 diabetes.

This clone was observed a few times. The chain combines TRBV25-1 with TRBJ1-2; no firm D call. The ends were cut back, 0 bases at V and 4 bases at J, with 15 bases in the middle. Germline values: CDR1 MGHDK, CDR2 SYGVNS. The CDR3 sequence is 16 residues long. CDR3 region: CASSEYGRTAVYGYTF. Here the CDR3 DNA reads TGTGCCAGCAGTGAATACGGAAGAACAGCGGTCTATGGCTACACCTTC.

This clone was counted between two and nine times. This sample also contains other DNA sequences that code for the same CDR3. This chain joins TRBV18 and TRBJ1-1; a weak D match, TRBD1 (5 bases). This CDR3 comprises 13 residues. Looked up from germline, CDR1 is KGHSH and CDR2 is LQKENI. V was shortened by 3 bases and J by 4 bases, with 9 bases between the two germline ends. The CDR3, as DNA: TGTGCCAGCTCACCTGGGGCAGGCACTGAAGCTTTCTTT. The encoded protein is CASSPGAGTEAFF.

CDR3 in DNA: TGTGCCAGCAGCCTGGACAGGTGGGGCGGGACCCAGTACTTC. Translating it yields CASSLDRWGGTQYF. V and J are TRBV5-6 and TRBJ2-5, with TRBD1 matching 7 bases. In germline, CDR1 is SGHDT, CDR2 YYEEEE. CDR3 length: 14 amino acids. Germline trimming cut 4 bases from V and 7 bases from J; bases unmatched to any gene: 10.

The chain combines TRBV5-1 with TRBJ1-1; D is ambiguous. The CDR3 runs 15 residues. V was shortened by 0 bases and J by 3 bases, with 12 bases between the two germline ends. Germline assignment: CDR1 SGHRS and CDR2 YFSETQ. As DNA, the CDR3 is TGCGCCAGCAGCTTGGGTACGAGTAGGGACACTGAAGCTTTCTTT. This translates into CASSLGTSRDTEAFF.

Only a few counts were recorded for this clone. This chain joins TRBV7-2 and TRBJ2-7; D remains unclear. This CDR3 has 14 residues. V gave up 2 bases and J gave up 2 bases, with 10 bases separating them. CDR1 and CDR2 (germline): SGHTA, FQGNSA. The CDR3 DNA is TGTGCCAGCAGCTTATTTGGTCCAACCTACGAGCAGTACTTC. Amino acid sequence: CASSLFGPTYEQYF.

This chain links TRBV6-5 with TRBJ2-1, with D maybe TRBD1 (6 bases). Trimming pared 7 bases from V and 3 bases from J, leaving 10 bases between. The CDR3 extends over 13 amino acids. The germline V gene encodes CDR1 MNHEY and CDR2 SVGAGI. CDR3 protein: CASISGHYNEQFF. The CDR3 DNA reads TGTGCCAGCATCTCGGGACACTACAATGAGCAGTTCTTC.

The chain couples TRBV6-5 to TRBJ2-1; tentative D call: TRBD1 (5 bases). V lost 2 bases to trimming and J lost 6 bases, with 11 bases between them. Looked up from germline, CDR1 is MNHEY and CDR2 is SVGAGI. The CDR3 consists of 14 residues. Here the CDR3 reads CASSYAYQGNEQFF. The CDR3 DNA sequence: TGTGCCAGCAGTTACGCATACCAGGGCAATGAGCAGTTCTTC.